These T cell receptor beta chains were read from a single sample in a study of shared clonotypes between healthy human individuals. Libraries were prepared by immunoSEQ multiplex PCR; TCRdb keeps only in-frame clonotypes and omits some of them. The data hold 2 million to 3 million clones, with over 85% observed a single time. The sample comprised naive CD4+ T cells sorted from blood. The receptors shown here come from a man between 18 and 35 years old in good health. The CDR3 runs from the conserved cysteine through the conserved F or W. A D gene is named only where the DNA matches it firmly. Only part of the rows carry a size: once, few, many, or a class if the clone is expanded.

D gene	clone size	V gene	J gene	CDR3 protein	CDR3 DNA
NA	NA	TRBV9	TRBJ2-2	CASRGPNTGELFF	TGTGCCAGCAGGGGACCGAACACCGGGGAGCTGTTTTTT
NA	NA	TRBV21-1	TRBJ2-2	CASSKAQNRPYRTGELFF	TGTGCCAGCAGCAAAGCCCAAAACCGGCCCTACCGGACCGGGGAGCTGTTTTTT
TRBD1	NA	TRBV11-2	TRBJ1-4	CASSLGQTGLGEKLFF	TGTGCCAGCAGCTTAGGTCAGACAGGGCTAGGCGAAAAACTGTTTTTT
NA	NA	TRBV2	TRBJ1-1	CAGNRGGNTEAFF	TGTGCCGGCAATCGTGGGGGGAACACTGAAGCTTTCTTT
NA	once	TRBV4-1	TRBJ2-2	CASSPGPRNTGELFF	TGCGCCAGCAGCCCGGGACCCAGGAACACCGGGGAGCTGTTTTTT
NA	NA	TRBV10-3	TRBJ1-4	CAISESPGEKLFF	TGTGCCATCAGTGAGTCACCCGGTGAAAAACTGTTTTTT
NA	few	TRBV7-2	TRBJ1-2	CASSWRGGYTF	TGTGCCAGCAGCTGGAGGGGTGGCTACACCTTC
TRBD1	NA	TRBV7-2	TRBJ2-5	CASSPPDRGPWAFQETQYF	TGTGCCAGCAGCCCACCCGACAGGGGGCCTTGGGCCTTCCAAGAGACCCAGTACTTC
NA	NA	TRBV30	TRBJ1-1	CASNQGWGTEAFF	TGTGCCTCAAACCAGGGTTGGGGCACTGAAGCTTTCTTT
TRBD2	NA	TRBV7-9	TRBJ2-1	CASSITSGSYNEQFF	TGTGCCAGCAGCATTACTAGCGGGAGTTACAATGAGCAGTTCTTC
NA	NA	TRBV18	TRBJ2-7	CASSRESIEQYF	TGTGCCAGCTCACGGGAAAGTATCGAGCAGTACTTC
NA	NA	TRBV7-7	TRBJ2-1	CASSKSYESYNEQFF	TGTGCTAGCAGCAAGAGCTATGAGTCCTACAATGAGCAGTTCTTC
NA	NA	TRBV5-1	TRBJ2-3	CASSLVVGETQYF	TGCGCCAGCAGCTTGGTAGTGGGGGAGACGCAGTATTTT
TRBD2	NA	TRBV10-3	TRBJ2-1	CAISERASGSNEQFF	TGTGCCATCAGTGAGCGGGCTAGCGGGAGCAATGAGCAGTTCTTC
NA	NA	TRBV6-5	TRBJ2-5	CASKVGIPQETQYF	TGTGCCAGCAAAGTAGGAATACCCCAAGAGACCCAGTACTTC
TRBD1	NA	TRBV9	TRBJ2-5	CASSALQGWDETQYF	TGTGCCAGCAGCGCCCTACAGGGGTGGGACGAGACCCAGTACTTC
NA	NA	TRBV5-1	TRBJ2-7	CASSPGYEQYF	TGCGCCAGCAGCCCTGGATACGAGCAGTACTTC
TRBD2	few	TRBV2	TRBJ2-3	CASSDLASGAGDTQYF	TGTGCCAGCAGTGATCTGGCTAGCGGGGCGGGGGATACGCAGTATTTT
NA	NA	TRBV5-1	TRBJ2-7	CASSWASGPYEQYF	TGCGCCAGCAGCTGGGCCTCGGGACCCTACGAGCAGTACTTC
NA	NA	TRBV6-1	TRBJ1-2	CASSERAGNYGYTF	TGTGCCAGCAGTGAAAGGGCAGGAAACTATGGCTACACCTTC
NA	NA	TRBV28	TRBJ1-2	CASSLGALENYGYTF	TGTGCCAGCAGTTTAGGGGCGCTTGAGAACTATGGCTACACCTTC
TRBD1	NA	TRBV5-1	TRBJ2-7	CASSLAGQGRDEQYF	TGCGCCAGCAGCTTGGCCGGACAGGGGCGGGACGAGCAGTACTTC
TRBD2	NA	TRBV6-6	TRBJ2-1	CASHSPGTSAPEQFF	TGTGCCAGCCACTCCCCCGGGACTAGCGCCCCTGAGCAGTTCTTC
TRBD2	NA	TRBV29-1	TRBJ2-7	CSVMASGGSYEQYF	TGCAGCGTGATGGCCTCGGGCGGGAGCTACGAGCAGTACTTC
TRBD2	NA	TRBV5-1	TRBJ2-1	CASSLDGRLGNEQFF	TGCGCCAGCAGCTTGGACGGGAGGTTGGGCAATGAGCAGTTCTTC
NA	NA	TRBV9	TRBJ2-2	CASSVDGWGELFF	TGTGCCAGCAGCGTAGACGGGTGGGGGGAGCTGTTTTTT
TRBD1	NA	TRBV10-3	TRBJ1-2	CAIRDRGGYGYTF	TGTGCCATCAGGGACAGGGGGGGATATGGCTACACCTTC
NA	NA	TRBV18	TRBJ2-4	CASSPSGSQNIQYF	TGTGCCAGCTCACCGTCCGGCTCCCAAAACATTCAGTACTTC
NA	NA	TRBV4-1	TRBJ2-7	CASSQLGLGEQYF	TGCGCCAGCAGCCAACTGGGACTGGGGGAGCAGTACTTC